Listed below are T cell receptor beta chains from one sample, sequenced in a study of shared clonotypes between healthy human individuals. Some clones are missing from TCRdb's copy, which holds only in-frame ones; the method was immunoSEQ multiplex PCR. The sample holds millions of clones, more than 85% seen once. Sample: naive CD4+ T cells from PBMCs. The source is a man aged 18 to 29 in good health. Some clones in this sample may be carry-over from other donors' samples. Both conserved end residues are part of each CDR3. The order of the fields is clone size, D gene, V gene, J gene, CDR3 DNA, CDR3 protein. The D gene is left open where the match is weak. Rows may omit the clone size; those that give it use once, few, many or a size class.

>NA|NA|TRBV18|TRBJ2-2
TGTGCCAGCTCACCACGTTCGCAGGTCAACACCGGGGAGCTGTTTTTT
CASSPRSQVNTGELFF
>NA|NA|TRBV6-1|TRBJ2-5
TGTGCCAGCCTGGGGCAGGGCTGGGGGGAGACCCAGTACTTC
CASLGQGWGETQYF
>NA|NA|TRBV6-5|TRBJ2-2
TGTGCCAGCAGCCAAGACCACCCCAGGGTAGGGGAGCTGTTTTTT
CASSQDHPRVGELFF
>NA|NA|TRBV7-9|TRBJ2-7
TGTGCCAGCAGCGCACACTACGAGCAGTACTTC
CASSAHYEQYF
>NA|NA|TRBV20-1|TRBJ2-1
TGCAGTGCTAGAGTAATCTCCCAGGCGTTCTTC
CSARVISQAFF
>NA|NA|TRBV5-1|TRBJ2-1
TGCGCCAGCAGCTTGGAACCCAACAATGAGCAGTTCTTC
CASSLEPNNEQFF
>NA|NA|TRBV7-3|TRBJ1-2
TGTGCCAGCAGCTTAAGATCGGGGGCAGTTAACTATGGCTACACCTTC
CASSLRSGAVNYGYTF
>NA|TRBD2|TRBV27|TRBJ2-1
TGTGCCAGCAGAAGGACTAGCGGGATCTACAATGAGCAGTTCTTC
CASRRTSGIYNEQFF
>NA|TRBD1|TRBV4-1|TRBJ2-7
TGCGCCAGCACCCGGATGTGGGACAGCTCCTACGAGCAGTACTTC
CASTRMWDSSYEQYF
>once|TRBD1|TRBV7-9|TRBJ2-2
TGTGCCAGCAGCTTAGGAGGGGGCCCCGGGGAGCTGTTTTTT
CASSLGGGPGELFF
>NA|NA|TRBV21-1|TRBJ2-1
TGTGCCAGCAGCAAAAGTTGTGGGACTAGGCACTACAATGAGCAGTTCTTC
CASSKSCGTRHYNEQFF
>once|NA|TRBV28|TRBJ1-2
TGTGCCAGCAGAATAAGTTCAGGTGGACCCCTGGGCGATGGCTACACCTTC
CASRISSGGPLGDGYTF
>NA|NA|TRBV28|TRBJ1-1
TGTGCCAGCAGTTTGGGGGGCGCGACGGTCACTGAAGCTTTCTTT
CASSLGGATVTEAFF
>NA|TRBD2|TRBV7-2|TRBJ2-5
TGTGCCAGCAGAACTAGCGTCCAACAAGAGACCCAGTACTTC
CASRTSVQQETQYF
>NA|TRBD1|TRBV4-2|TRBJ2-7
TGTGCCAGCAGCCAAGTGGGGGACAGGGAGAACCGCGAGCAGTACTTC
CASSQVGDRENREQYF
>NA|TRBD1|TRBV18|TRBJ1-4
TGTGCCAGCTCACCTGGACAGGGGCCCAATGAAAAACTGTTTTTT
CASSPGQGPNEKLFF
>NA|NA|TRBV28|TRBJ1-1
TGTGCCAGCACGGGGAAGGGAGGCACTGAAGCTTTCTTT
CASTGKGGTEAFF
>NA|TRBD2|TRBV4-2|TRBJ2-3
TGTGCCAGCAGCCAAGCTAGCGGGAGGCGAGGAGATACGCAGTATTTT
CASSQASGRRGDTQYF
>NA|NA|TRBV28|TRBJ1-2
TGTGCCAGCAGCCCTCGGGACCCGAGGGCCTATGGCTACACCTTC
CASSPRDPRAYGYTF
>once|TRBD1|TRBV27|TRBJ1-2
TGTGCCAGCAAACCCTCGGACAGGGGCATCTATGGCTACACCTTC
CASKPSDRGIYGYTF
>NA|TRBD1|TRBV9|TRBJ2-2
TGTGCCAGCAGCACTAGACAGGGGGTGACCGGGGAGCTGTTTTTT
CASSTRQGVTGELFF
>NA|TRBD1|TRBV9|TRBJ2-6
TGTGCCAGCAGCGCCGTCAGGGGGCGATTTTCTGGGGCCAACGTCCTGACTTTC
CASSAVRGRFSGANVLTF
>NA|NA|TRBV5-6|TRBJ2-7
TGTGCCAGCAGCCGTCTGGGACCCGAAAGCTCCTACGAGCAGTACTTC
CASSRLGPESSYEQYF
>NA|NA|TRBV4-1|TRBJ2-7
TGCGCCAGCAGCCAAACCGCGGTGAGCGAGCAGTACTTC
CASSQTAVSEQYF
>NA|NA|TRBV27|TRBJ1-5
TGTGCCAGCAGTTTAGTGAGGGTCTCCGACCCAAGCAATCAGCCCCAGCATTTT
CASSLVRVSDPSNQPQHF
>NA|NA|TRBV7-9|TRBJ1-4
TGTGCCAGCAGCCGAGTGGGGTCTAATGAAAAACTGTTTTTT
CASSRVGSNEKLFF
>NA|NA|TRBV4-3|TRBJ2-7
TGCGCCAGCAGCCAAGATGGCGGGGCCTCCTACGAGCAGTACTTC
CASSQDGGASYEQYF
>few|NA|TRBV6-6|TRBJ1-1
TGTGCCAGCAGTTACTCTAGTGGTTCTCGCACTGAAGCTTTCTTT
CASSYSSGSRTEAFF
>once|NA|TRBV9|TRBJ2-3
TGTGCCAGCAGCCCCCAACCCAGGGCAGATACGCAGTATTTT
CASSPQPRADTQYF
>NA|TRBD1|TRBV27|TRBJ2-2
TGTGCCAGCAGTCCCAGGGGGCGGAACACCGGGGAGCTGTTTTTT
CASSPRGRNTGELFF
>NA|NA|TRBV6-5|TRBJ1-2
TGTGCCAGCAGTAAGCCCGACCCCAACTATGGCTACACCTTC
CASSKPDPNYGYTF
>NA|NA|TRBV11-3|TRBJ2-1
TGTGCCAGCAGCCGACGAGACTCGACGGGCTACAATGAGCAGTTCTTC
CASSRRDSTGYNEQFF
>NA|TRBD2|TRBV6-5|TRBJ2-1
TGTGCCAGCAAAACGGGACTAGCGTCGGATGAGCAGTTCTTC
CASKTGLASDEQFF
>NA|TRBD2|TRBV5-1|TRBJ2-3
TGCGCCAGCAGCTACATAGCGGGAACCCCCACAGATACGCAGTATTTT
CASSYIAGTPTDTQYF
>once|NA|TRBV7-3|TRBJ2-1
TGTGCCAGCAGCTTAAGGCGCACAGGGAGGGCGTACAATGAGCAGTTCTTC
CASSLRRTGRAYNEQFF
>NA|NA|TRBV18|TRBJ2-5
TGTGCCAGCTCCCGGGGTCCCGGCGAGCGGACCGACTTC
CASSRGPGERTDF
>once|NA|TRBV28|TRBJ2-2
TGTGCCAGCAGTGGGGAACCCTTTACCGGGGAGCTGTTTTTT
CASSGEPFTGELFF
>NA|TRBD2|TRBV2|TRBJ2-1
TGTGCCAGCAGAAGAATACTAGCGGGAGAAGAGGAGCAGTTCTTC
CASRRILAGEEEQFF
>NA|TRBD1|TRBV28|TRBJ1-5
TGTGCCAGCAGTTTGGCAGGGGGAACTCAGCCCCAGCATTTT
CASSLAGGTQPQHF
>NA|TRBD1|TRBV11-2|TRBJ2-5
TGTGCCAGCAGCCGAGGGACAGCCGAGACCCAGTACTTC
CASSRGTAETQYF
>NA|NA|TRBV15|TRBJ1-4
TGTGCCACCAGCAGGGGGTCGGAAAAACTGTTTTTT
CATSRGSEKLFF
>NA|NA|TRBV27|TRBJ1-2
TGTGCCAGCAGCCGATATTCCCTGACGGTTCCCTTTGGGTATGGCTACACCTTC
CASSRYSLTVPFGYGYTF